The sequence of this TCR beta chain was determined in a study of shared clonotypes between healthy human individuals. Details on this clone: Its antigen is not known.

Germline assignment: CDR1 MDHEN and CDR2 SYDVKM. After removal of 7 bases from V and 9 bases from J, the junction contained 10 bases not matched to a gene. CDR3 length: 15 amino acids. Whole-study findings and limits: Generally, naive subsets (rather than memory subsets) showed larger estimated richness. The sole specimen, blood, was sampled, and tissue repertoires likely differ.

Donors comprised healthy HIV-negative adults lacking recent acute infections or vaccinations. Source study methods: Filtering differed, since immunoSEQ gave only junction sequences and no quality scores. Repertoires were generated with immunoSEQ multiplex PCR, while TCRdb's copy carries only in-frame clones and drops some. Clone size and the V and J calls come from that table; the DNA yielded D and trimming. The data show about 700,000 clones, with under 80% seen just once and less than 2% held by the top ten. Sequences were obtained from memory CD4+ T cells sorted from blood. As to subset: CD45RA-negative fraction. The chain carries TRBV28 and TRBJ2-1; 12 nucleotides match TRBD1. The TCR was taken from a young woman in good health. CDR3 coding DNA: TGTGCCAGCATCGGGGGACAGGGGGCTTGGACTGAGCAGTTCTTC. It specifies CASIGGQGAWTEQFF. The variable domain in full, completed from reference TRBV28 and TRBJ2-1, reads DVKVTQSSRYLVKRTGEKVFLECVQDMDHENMFWYRQDPGLGLRLIYFSYDVKMKEKGDIPEGYSVSREKKERFSLILESASTNQTSMYLCASIGGQGAWTEQFFGPGTRLTVL.